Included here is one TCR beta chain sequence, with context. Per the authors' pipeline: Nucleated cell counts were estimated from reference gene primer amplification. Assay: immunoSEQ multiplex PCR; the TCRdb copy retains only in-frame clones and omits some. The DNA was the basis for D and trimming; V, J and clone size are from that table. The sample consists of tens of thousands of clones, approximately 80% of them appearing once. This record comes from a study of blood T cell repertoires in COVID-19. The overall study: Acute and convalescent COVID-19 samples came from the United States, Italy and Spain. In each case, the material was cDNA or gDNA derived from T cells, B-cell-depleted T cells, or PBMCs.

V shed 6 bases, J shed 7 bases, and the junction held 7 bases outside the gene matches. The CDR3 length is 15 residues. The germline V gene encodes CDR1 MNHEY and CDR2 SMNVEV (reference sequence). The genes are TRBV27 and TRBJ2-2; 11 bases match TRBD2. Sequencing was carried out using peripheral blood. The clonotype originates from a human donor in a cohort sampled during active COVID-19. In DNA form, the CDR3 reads TGTGCCAGCAGGCAACTAGCGGGGGTTGGCGGGGAGCTGTTTTTT. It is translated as CASRQLAGVGGELFF.